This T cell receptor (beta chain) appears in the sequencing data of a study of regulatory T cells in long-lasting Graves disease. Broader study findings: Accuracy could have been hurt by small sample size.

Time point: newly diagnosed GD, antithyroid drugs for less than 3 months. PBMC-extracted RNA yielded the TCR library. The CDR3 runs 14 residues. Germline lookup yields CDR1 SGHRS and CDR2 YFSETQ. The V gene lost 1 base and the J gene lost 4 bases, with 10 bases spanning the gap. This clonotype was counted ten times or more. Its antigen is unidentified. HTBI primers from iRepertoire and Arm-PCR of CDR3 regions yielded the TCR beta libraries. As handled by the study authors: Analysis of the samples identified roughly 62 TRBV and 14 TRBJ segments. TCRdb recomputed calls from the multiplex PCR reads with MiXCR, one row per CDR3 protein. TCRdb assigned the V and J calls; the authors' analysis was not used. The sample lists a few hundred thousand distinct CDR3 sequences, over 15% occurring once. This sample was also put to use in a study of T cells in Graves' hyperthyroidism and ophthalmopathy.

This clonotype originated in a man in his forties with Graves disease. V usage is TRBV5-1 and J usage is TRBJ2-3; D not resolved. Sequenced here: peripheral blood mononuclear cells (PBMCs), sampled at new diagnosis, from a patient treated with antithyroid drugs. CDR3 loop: CASSLILGADTQYF. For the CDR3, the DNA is TGCGCCAGCAGCTTGATATTAGGCGCAGATACGCAGTATTTT.